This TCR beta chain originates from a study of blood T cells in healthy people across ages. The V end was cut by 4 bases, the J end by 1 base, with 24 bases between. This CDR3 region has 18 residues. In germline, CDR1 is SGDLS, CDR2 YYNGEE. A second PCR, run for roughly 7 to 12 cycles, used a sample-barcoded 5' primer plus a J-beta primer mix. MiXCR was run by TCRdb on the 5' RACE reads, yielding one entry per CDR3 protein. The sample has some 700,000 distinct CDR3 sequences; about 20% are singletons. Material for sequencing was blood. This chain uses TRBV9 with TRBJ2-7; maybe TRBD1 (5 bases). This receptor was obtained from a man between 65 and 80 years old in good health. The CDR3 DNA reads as TGTGCCAGCAGCCCCAGTCCCCAGGGCAGCGCGCGATCCTACGAGCAGTACTTC. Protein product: CASSPSPQGSARSYEQYF.